The clone carrying this T cell receptor beta chain was seen a handful of times. V lost 4 bases to trimming and J lost 0 bases; unmatched junction nucleotides: 8. The CDR3 covers 17 residues. The germline gives CDR1 SGHTA, CDR2 FQGNSA. These data are taken from a study of breast tumors, draining lymph nodes, adjacent tissues. Samples came from axillary lymph nodes draining the breast cancer. TCRdb redid the calling of the multiplex PCR reads with MiXCR, one entry per CDR3 protein. The sample has 150,000 to 200,000 distinct CDR3 sequences; 33% are singletons. The rearrangement joins TRBV7-2 to TRBJ2-4; 8 bases agree with TRBD1. The source of this sequence is a female donor with breast cancer. Some clones in this sample may be carry-over from other donors' samples. The sample consisted of axillary lymph node tissue. The CDR3 loop reads CASSYRTGLTAKNIQYF. The CDR3 nucleotides are TGTGCCAGCAGCTACCGGACAGGGTTGACAGCCAAAAACATTCAGTACTTC.